The clone carrying this TCR beta chain was detected a few times. As yet, its antigen is unknown. The data derive from a study of response to subunit inactivated influenza vaccine. Overall study findings and caveats: Each seasonal influenza vaccination recruits few new T cells, the authors suggested.

TCRdb reanalysed the RT-PCR reads using MiXCR and keeps one entry per CDR3 protein. The sample carries just under 550,000 distinct CDR3 sequences, approximately 24% recorded once. CDR3 length equals 15 residues. Germline V lookup: CDR1 MNHEY, CDR2 SVGAGI. Unmatched junction bases numbered 6, after V lost 4 bases and J lost 7 bases. These data also featured in a second study, about T cells expressing NK-cell markers. That work adds: TCR beta cDNA was made by 5'RACE template switching with UMIs. About 1.0-7.0% of CD8+ T cells in about six donors belonged to dominant NKG2C+ clonotypes. Similarly, these clonotypes led the CD3+CD56-NKG2C+ fraction as well in several donors.

The V and J genes are TRBV6-5 and TRBJ2-1, with 11 bases lining up with TRBD2. The source is a man in his fifties who received an inactivated influenza vaccine. The specimen comprised CD4+ T cells sorted from PBMCs, sampled 11 to 12 days after vaccination. The CDR3 nucleotides are TGTGCCAGCAGTTTACGACTAGCGGGGACGAATGAGCAGTTCTTC. Its translation: CASSLRLAGTNEQFF.